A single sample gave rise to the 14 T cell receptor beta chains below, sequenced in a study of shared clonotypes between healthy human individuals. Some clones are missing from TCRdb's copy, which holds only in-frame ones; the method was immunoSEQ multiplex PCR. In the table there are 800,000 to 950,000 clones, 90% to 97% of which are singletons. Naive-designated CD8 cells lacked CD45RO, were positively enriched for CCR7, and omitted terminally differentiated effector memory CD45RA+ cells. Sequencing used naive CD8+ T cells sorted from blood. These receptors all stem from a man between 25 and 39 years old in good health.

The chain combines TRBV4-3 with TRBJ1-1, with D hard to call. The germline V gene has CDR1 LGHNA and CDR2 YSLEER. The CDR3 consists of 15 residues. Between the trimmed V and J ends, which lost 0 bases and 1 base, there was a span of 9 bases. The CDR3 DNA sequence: TGCGCCAGCAGCCAAGACGTGGATACGAACACTGAAGCTTTCTTT. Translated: CASSQDVDTNTEAFF.

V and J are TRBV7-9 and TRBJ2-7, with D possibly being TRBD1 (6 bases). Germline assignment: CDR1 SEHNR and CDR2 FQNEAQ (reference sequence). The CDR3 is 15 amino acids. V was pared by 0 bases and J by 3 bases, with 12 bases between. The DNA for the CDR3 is TGTGCCAGCAGCTTAGCGGTCGGACAGATCTACGAGCAGTACTTC. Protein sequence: CASSLAVGQIYEQYF. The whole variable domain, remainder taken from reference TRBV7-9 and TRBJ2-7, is DTGVSQNPRHKITKRGQNVTFRCDPISEHNRLYWYRQTLGQGPEFLTYFQNEAQLEKSRLLSDRFSAERPKGSFSTLEIQRTEQGDSAMYLCASSLAVGQIYEQYFGPGTRLTVT.

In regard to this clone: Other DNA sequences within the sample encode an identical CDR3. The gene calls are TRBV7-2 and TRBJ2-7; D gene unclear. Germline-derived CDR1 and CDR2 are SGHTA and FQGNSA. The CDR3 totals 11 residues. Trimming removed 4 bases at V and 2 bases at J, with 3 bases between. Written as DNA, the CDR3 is TGTGCCAGCAGCTCGCCCTACGAGCAGTACTTC. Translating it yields CASSSPYEQYF.

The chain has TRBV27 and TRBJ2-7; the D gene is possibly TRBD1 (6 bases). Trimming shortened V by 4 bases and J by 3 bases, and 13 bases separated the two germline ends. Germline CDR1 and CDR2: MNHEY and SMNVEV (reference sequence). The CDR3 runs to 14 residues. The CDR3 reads CASSSAGVIYEQYF. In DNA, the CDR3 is TGTGCCAGCAGTTCGGCAGGGGTTATCTACGAGCAGTACTTC.

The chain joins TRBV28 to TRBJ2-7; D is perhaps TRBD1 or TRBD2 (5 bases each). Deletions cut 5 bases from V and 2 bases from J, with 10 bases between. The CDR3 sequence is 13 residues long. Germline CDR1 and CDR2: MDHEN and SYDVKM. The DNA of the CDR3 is TGTGCCAGCAGTCTCGGGACCACCTACGAGCAGTACTTC. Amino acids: CASSLGTTYEQYF.

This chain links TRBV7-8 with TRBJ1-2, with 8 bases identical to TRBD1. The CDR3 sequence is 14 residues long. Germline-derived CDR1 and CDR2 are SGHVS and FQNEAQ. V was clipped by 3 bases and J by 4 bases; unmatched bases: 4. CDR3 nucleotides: TGTGCCAGCAGCTTGGACAGGGACCGCTATGGCTACACCTTC. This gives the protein CASSLDRDRYGYTF. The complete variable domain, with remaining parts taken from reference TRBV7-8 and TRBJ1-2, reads GAGVSQSPRYKVAKRGQDVALRCDPISGHVSLFWYQQALGQGPEFLTYFQNEAQLDKSGLPSDRFFAERPEGSVSTLKIQRTQQEDSAVYLCASSLDRDRYGYTFGSGTRLTVV.

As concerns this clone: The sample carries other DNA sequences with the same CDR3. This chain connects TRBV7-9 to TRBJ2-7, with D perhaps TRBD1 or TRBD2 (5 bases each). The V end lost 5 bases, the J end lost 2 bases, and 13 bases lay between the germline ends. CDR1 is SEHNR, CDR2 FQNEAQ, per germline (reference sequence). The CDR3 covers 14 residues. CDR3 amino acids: CASSPPGPTYEQYF. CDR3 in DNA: TGTGCCAGCAGCCCGCCGGGGCCCACCTACGAGCAGTACTTC.

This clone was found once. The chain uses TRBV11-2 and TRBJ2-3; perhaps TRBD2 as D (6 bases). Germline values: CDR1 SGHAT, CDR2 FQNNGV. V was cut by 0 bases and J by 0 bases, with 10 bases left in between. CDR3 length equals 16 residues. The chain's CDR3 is CASSLEAGGSTDTQYF. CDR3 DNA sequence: TGTGCCAGCAGCTTAGAAGCCGGGGGTAGCACAGATACGCAGTATTTT.

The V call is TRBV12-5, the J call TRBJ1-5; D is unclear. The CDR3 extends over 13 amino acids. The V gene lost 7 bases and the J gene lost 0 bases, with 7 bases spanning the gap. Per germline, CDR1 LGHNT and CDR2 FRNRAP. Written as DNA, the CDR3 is TGTGCTAGTGCCCCAAATAGCAATCAGCCCCAGCATTTT. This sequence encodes CASAPNSNQPQHF.

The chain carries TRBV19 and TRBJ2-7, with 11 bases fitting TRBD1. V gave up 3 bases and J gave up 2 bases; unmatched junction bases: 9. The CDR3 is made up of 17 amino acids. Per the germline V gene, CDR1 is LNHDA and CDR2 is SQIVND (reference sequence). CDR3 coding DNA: TGTGCCAGTAGTATTATGCCCGGGACAGGGGGACCCTACGAGCAGTACTTC. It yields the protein CASSIMPGTGGPYEQYF. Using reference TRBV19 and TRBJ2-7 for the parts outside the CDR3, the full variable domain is DGGITQSPKYLFRKEGQNVTLSCEQNLNHDAMYWYRQDPGQGLRLIYYSQIVNDFQKGDIAEGYSVSREKKESFPLTVTSAQKNPTAFYLCASSIMPGTGGPYEQYFGPGTRLTVT.

The CDR3, as DNA: TGTGCCAGCGGACAAGGACCGACCGCAGATACGCAGTATTTT. Residues: CASGQGPTADTQYF. This chain links TRBV2 with TRBJ2-3, with D possibly being TRBD1 (5 bases). V lost 8 bases and J 4 bases, leaving 16 bases between the germline ends. Germline V gene sequence: CDR1 SNHLY, CDR2 FYNNEI. The CDR3 is 14 residues long.

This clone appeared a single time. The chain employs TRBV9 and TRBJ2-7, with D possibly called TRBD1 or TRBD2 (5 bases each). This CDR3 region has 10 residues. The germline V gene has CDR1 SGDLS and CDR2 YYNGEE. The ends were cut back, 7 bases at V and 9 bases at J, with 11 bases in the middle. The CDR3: CASGGPRQYF. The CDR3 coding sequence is TGTGCCAGCGGGGGACCCCGGCAGTACTTC.

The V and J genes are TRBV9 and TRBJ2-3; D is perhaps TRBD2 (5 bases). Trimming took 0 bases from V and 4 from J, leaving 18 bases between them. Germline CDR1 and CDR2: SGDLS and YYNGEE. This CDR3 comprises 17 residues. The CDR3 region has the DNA TGTGCCAGCAGCGTAGCTTTTGATGGGAGAATCCCAGATACGCAGTATTTT. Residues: CASSVAFDGRIPDTQYF.

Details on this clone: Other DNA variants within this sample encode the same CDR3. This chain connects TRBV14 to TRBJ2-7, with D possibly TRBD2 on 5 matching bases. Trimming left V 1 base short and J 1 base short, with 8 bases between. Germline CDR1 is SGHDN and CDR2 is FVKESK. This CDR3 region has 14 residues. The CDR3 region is CASSQGRVSYEQYF. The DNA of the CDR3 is TGTGCCAGCAGCCAAGGGCGGGTATCCTACGAGCAGTACTTC.